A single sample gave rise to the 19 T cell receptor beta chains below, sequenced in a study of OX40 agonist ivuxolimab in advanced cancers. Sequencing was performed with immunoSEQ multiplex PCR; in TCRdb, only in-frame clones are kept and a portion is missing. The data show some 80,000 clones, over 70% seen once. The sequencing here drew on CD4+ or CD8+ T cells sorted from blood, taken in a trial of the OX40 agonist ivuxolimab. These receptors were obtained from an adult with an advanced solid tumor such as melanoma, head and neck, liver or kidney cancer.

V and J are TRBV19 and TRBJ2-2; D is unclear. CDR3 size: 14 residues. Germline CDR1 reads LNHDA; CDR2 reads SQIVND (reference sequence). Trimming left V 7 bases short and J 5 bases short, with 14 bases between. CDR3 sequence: CASTSGPWTGELFF. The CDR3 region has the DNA TGTGCCAGTACCTCGGGCCCCTGGACCGGGGAGCTGTTTTTT.

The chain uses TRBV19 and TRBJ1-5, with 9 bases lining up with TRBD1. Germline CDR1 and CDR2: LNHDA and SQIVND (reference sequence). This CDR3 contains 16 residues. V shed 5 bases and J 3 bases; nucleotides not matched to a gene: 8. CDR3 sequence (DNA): TGTGCCAGTAGTTCGGGAACAGGGGGCCTCAATCAGCCCCAGCATTTT. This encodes CASSSGTGGLNQPQHF.

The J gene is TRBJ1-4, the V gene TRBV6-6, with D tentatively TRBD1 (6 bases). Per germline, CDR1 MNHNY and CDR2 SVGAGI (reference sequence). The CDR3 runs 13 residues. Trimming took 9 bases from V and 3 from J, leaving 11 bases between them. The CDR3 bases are TGTGCCAGTCAGGGGCGATCTAATGAAAAACTGTTTTTT. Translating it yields CASQGRSNEKLFF.

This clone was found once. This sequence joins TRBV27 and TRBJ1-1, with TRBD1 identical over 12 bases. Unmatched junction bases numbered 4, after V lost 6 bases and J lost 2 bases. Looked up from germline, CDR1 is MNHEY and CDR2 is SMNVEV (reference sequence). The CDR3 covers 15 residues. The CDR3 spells CASRGQGAINTEAFF. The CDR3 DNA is TGTGCCAGCAGGGGACAGGGGGCGATTAACACTGAAGCTTTCTTT.

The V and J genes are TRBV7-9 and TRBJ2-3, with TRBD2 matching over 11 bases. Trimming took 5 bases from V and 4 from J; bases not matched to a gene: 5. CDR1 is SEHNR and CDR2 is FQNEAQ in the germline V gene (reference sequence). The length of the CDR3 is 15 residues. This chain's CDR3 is CASSRLAGTADTQYF. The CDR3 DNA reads TGTGCCAGCAGCCGACTAGCGGGAACCGCAGATACGCAGTATTTT.

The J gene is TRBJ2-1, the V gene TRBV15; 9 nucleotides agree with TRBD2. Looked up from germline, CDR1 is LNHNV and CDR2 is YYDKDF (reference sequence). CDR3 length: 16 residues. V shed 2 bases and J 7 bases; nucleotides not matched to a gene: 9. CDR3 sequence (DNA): TGTGCCACCAGCAGACTACCGGGACTAGCTACAAATGAGCAGTTCTTC. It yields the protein CATSRLPGLATNEQFF.

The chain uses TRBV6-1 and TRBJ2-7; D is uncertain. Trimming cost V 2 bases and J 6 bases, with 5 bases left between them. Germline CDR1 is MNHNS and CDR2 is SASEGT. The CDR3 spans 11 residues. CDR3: CASSEIPEQYF. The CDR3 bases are TGTGCCAGCAGTGAAATTCCCGAGCAGTACTTC.

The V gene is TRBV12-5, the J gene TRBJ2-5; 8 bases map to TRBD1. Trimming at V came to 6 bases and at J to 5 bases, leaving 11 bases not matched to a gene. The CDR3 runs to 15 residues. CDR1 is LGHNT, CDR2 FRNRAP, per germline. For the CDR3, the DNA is TGTGCTAGTGGGCCCCGGACAGGGTCTAGGGAGACCCAGTACTTC. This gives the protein CASGPRTGSRETQYF. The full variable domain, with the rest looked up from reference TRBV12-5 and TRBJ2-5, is DARVTQTPRHKVTEMGQEVTMRCQPILGHNTVFWYRQTMMQGLELLAYFRNRAPLDDSGMPKDRFSAEMPDATLATLKIQPSEPRDSAVYFCASGPRTGSRETQYFGPGTRLLVL.

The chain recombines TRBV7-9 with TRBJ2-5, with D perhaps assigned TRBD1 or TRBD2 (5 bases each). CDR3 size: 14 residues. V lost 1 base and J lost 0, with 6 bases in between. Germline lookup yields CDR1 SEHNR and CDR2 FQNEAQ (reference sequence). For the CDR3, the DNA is TGTGCCAGCAGCTTAGGGGGGTACCAAGAGACCCAGTACTTC. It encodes CASSLGGYQETQYF.

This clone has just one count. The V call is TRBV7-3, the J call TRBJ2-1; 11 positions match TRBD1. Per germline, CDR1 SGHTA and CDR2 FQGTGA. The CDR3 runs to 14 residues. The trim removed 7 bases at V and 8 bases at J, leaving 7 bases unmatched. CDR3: CASKPGTGGYEQFF. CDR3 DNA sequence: TGTGCCAGCAAGCCCGGGACAGGGGGTTATGAGCAGTTCTTC.

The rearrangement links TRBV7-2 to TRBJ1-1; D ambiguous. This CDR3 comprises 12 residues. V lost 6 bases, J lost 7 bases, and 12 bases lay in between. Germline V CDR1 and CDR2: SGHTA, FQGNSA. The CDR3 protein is CASRLDKFEAFF. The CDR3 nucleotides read TGTGCCAGCAGACTCGACAAGTTTGAAGCTTTCTTT.

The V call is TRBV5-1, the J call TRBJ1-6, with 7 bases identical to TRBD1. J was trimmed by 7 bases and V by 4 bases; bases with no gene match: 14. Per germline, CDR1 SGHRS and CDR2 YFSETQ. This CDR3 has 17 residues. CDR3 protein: CASSPSTGATRNSPLHF. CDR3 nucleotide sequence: TGCGCCAGCAGCCCGAGTACAGGGGCGACTAGGAATTCACCCCTCCACTTT.

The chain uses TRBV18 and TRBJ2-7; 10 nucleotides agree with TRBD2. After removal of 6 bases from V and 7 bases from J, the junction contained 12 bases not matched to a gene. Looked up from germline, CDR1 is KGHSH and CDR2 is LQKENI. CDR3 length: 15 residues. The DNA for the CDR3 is TGTGCCAGCTCCCCTCTGACTAGCGGGTCGAAGGAGCAGTACTTC. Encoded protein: CASSPLTSGSKEQYF.

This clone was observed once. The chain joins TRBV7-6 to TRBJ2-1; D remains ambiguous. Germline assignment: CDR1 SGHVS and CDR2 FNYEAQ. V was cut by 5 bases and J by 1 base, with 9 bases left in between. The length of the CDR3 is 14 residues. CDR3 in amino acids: CASSHLGSYNEQFF. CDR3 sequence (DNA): TGTGCCAGCAGCCACTTGGGGTCCTACAATGAGCAGTTCTTC.

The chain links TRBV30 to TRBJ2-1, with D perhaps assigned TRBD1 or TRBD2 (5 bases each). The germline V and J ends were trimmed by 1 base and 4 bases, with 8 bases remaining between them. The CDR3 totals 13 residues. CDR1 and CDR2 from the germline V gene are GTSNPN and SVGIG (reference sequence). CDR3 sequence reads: CAWSDGAYNEQFF. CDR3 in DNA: TGTGCCTGGAGTGACGGGGCTTACAATGAGCAGTTCTTC.

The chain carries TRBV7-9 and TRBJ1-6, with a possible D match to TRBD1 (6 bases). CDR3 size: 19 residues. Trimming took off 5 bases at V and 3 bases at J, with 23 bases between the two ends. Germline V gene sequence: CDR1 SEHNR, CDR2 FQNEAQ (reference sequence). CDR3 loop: CASSQQGTIRPDYNSPLHF. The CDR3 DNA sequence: TGTGCCAGCAGCCAACAGGGTACGATTCGTCCCGACTATAATTCACCCCTCCACTTT.

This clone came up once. The CDR3 bases are TGTGCCAGCAGTGATTGGGGACCTGAAGTGGCTTTCTTT. Its translation is CASSDWGPEVAFF. The gene calls are TRBV6-1 and TRBJ1-1; D is perhaps TRBD1 (5 bases). V lost 3 bases, J lost 11 bases, and 16 bases lay in between. The CDR3 spans 13 residues. Germline V gene sequence: CDR1 MNHNS, CDR2 SASEGT.

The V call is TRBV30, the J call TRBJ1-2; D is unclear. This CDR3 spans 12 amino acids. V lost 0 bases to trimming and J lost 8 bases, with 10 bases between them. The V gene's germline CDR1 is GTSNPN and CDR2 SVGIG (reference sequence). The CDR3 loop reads CAWSVVRSGYTF. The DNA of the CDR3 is TGTGCCTGGAGTGTAGTTAGGAGCGGCTACACCTTC.

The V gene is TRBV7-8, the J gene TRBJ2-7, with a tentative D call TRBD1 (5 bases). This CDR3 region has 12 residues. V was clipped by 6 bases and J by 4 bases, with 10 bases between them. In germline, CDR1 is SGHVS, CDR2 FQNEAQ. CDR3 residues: CASSLQAYEQYF. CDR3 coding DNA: TGTGCCAGCAGTTTACAGGCTTACGAGCAGTACTTC.